The following is a T cell receptor beta chain sequence with its context. The antigen remains unidentified. The data were taken from a study of shared clonotypes between healthy human individuals. The CDR3 consists of 15 residues. From germline, CDR1 is SGHVS and CDR2 FNYEAQ. The junction had 5 bases not matched to a gene; V was cut back by 5 bases and J by 2 bases. Study-wide results and limits: Only blood was sampled; tissue repertoires likely differ. About 4.5% of naive CD4 clonotypes were common to a handful of donors.

Assay execution proceeded at the deep level. The assay was immunoSEQ multiplex PCR, and TCRdb's table has in-frame clones only and misses some. This table has about 2.2 million clones, roughly 93% appearing once. Naive CD8 isolation took CD45RO-negative cells positively selected for CCR7 and excluded terminally differentiated effector memory CD45RA+ cells. This chain connects TRBV7-6 to TRBJ2-7; 11 positions agree with TRBD2. This TCR came from a man younger than 35 in good health. Some clones in this sample may be carry-over from other donors' samples. Sequenced: naive CD8+ T cells from PBMCs. The CDR3, as DNA: TGTGCCAGCAGCCAAGGGACTAGCGGTCCCTACGAGCAGTACTTC. Residues: CASSQGTSGPYEQYF.